These 22 T cell receptor beta chains share one sample of origin, sequenced in a study of post-analysis software for immune sequencing data. Their specific antigens are unknown. Findings and limits, study-wide: Compared with controls, patients had more of 4 to 6 TRBV segments, including TRBV5-6, TRBV5-1 and TRBV20-1.

Carried by the TCR beta cDNA libraries were unique molecular identifiers. TCRdb processed the PCR reads anew with MiXCR; each CDR3 protein has one entry. Seen here are a few hundred thousand distinct CDR3 sequences, roughly 38% observed once, and the top ten hold roughly an eighth. Sample: blood. The receptor source for this set is a girl between 10 and 17 years old with multiple sclerosis.

The chain carries TRBV7-9 and TRBJ2-5; 14 bases are a match to TRBD2. Trimming cost V 6 bases and J 4 bases; bases outside gene matches: 4. The CDR3 covers 15 residues. The germline CDR1 and CDR2 sequences are SEHNR and FQNEAQ (reference sequence). The CDR3 region is CASSRTSGGRETQYF. The CDR3, as DNA: TGTGCCAGCAGTAGGACTAGCGGGGGGAGAGAGACCCAGTACTTC. Using reference TRBV7-9 and TRBJ2-5 for the parts outside the CDR3, the full variable domain is DTGVSQNPRHKITKRGQNVTFRCDPISEHNRLYWYRQTLGQGPEFLTYFQNEAQLEKSRLLSDRFSAERPKGSFSTLEIQRTEQGDSAMYLCASSRTSGGRETQYFGPGTRLLVL.

The rearrangement links TRBV5-1 to TRBJ2-7; D is perhaps TRBD1 (6 bases). Germline V gene sequence: CDR1 SGHRS, CDR2 YFSETQ. This CDR3 region has 16 residues. The germline V and J ends were trimmed by 0 bases and 3 bases, with 16 bases remaining between them. DNA for the CDR3: TGCGCCAGCAGCTTGGGAGCCTCCAGCAGGGGCTACGAGCAGTACTTC. Amino acids: CASSLGASSRGYEQYF.

This rearrangement joins TRBV5-6 to TRBJ1-2; D remains ambiguous. V was trimmed by 4 bases and J by 2 bases, leaving 12 bases between them. Germline V gives CDR1 SGHDT, CDR2 YYEEEE. This CDR3 contains 14 residues. Here the CDR3 DNA reads TGTGCCAGCAGCCGGGCGGGTCGGAACTATGGCTACACCTTC. It codes for CASSRAGRNYGYTF.

V and J are TRBV7-2 and TRBJ2-7, with D tentatively TRBD1 (5 bases). CDR3 length equals 15 residues. V lost 5 bases, J lost 4 bases, and 18 bases lay in between. Germline CDR1 is SGHTA and CDR2 is FQGNSA. Here the CDR3 reads CASSTSWGARYEQYF. CDR3 bases: TGTGCCAGCAGCACCTCATGGGGCGCAAGGTACGAGCAGTACTTC.

In this sample, this clonotype turned up a few times. The chain uses TRBV7-9 and TRBJ2-1, with D possibly being TRBD1 or TRBD2 (5 bases each). In germline, CDR1 is SEHNR, CDR2 FQNEAQ (reference sequence). Trimming shortened V by 3 bases and J by 0 bases, and 9 bases separated the two germline ends. This CDR3 contains 15 residues. This CDR3 reads CASSLGRDSYNEQFF. The CDR3 DNA follows: TGTGCCAGCAGCTTGGGACGGGACTCCTACAATGAGCAGTTCTTC.

This rearrangement joins TRBV12-3 or TRBV12-4 to TRBJ1-1; no definite D call. The CDR3 consists of 17 residues. V dropped 3 bases and J dropped 1 base, with 18 bases sitting between them. The CDR3 bases are TGTGCCAGCAGTTTGAGAAGATGGGGAGGCGAGAACACTGAAGCTTTCTTT. Translation gives CASSLRRWGGENTEAFF.

Ten or more counts support this clonotype. The chain carries TRBV29-1 and TRBJ2-5; D not resolved. CDR3 size: 12 residues. Trimming pared 5 bases from V and 2 bases from J, leaving 9 bases between. CDR1 and CDR2 from the germline V gene are SQVTM and ANQGSEA. The CDR3 here is CSVRAQQETQYF. Written as DNA, the CDR3 is TGCAGCGTTAGAGCCCAGCAAGAGACCCAGTACTTC.

This clonotype was seen a handful of times. The rearrangement links TRBV20-1 to TRBJ2-5; 11 bases are a match to TRBD2. Germline CDR1 and CDR2: DFQATT and SNEGSKA (reference sequence). V lost 6 bases to trimming and J lost 4 bases; unmatched junction nucleotides: 7. The CDR3 is 14 amino acids. The chain's CDR3 is CSARLAGRGETQYF. The CDR3 DNA follows: TGCAGTGCGAGACTAGCGGGGAGGGGAGAGACCCAGTACTTC.

The table lists this clonotype with many counts. The chain carries TRBV5-1 and TRBJ2-3; D ambiguous. CDR1 is SGHRS, CDR2 YFSETQ, per germline. Trimming cost V 0 bases and J 2 bases, with 7 bases left between them. CDR3 length equals 14 residues. The CDR3 DNA sequence: TGCGCCAGCAGCTTGGACTCAATCACAGATACGCAGTATTTT. Protein sequence: CASSLDSITDTQYF.

Turning to this clonotype: An end of the junction does not agree with germline; a read error may underlie this. V and J are TRBV12-3 or TRBV12-4 and TRBJ1-4, with 10 positions matching TRBD1. CDR3 length: 14 amino acids. The CDR3 is CASSPGQGKEKRFF. The CDR3 DNA sequence: TGTGCCAGCAGTCCGGGACAGGGGAAAGAAAAACGGTTTTTT.

This clonotype was counted only a few times. The V call is TRBV6-5, the J call TRBJ2-3, with D unclear. Trimming took off 8 bases at V and 2 bases at J, with 11 bases between the two ends. The CDR3 extends over 13 amino acids. CDR1 and CDR2 (germline): MNHEY, SVGAGI. DNA for the CDR3: TGTGCCAGCGGCTGGCGACACACAGATACGCAGTATTTT. It yields the protein CASGWRHTDTQYF.

In this sample, this clonotype turned up a few times. V and J are TRBV30 and TRBJ2-7; 8 nucleotides line up with TRBD2. The CDR3 sequence is 12 residues long. Germline trimming cut 6 bases from V and 1 base from J; bases unmatched to any gene: 2. Germline V gene sequence: CDR1 GTSNPN, CDR2 SVGIG (reference sequence). The CDR3 loop is CACGGGSYEQYF. The CDR3 DNA is TGTGCCTGCGGGGGGGGGTCCTACGAGCAGTACTTC.

CDR3 residues: CASSLSAGLTGELFF. The CDR3 DNA reads TGCGCCAGCAGCTTGTCGGCGGGGTTGACCGGGGAGCTGTTTTTT. This chain connects TRBV5-1 to TRBJ2-2, with D possibly TRBD2 on 6 matching bases. V lost 1 base to trimming and J lost 5 bases, with 12 bases between them. Per germline, CDR1 SGHRS and CDR2 YFSETQ. The CDR3 extends over 15 amino acids.

The V and J genes are TRBV24-1 and TRBJ2-5, with TRBD2 matching 10 bases. The CDR3 is 16 amino acids. Germline V CDR1 and CDR2: KGHDR, SFDVKD. Trimming removed 3 bases from V and 5 bases from J; junction bases left unmatched: 8. DNA of the CDR3: TGTGCCACCAGTGATCCACTCCTAGCGGGGGATGAGACCCAGTACTTC. It is translated as CATSDPLLAGDETQYF.

The chain has TRBV6-6 and TRBJ2-6, with 12 nucleotides matching TRBD2. Per the germline V gene, CDR1 is MNHNY and CDR2 is SVGAGI (reference sequence). This CDR3 has 18 residues. The junction had 7 bases not matched to a gene; V was cut back by 6 bases and J by 1 base. The CDR3: CASRRTSGESSGANVLTF. Written as DNA, the CDR3 is TGTGCCAGCAGGAGGACTAGCGGGGAATCTTCTGGGGCCAACGTCCTGACTTTC.

This clonotype appeared a few times. CDR3 DNA: TGTGCCAGCAGTTTAGTGGGACTAGCGGGGGTGGGTGAGCAGTTCTTC. This gives the protein CASSLVGLAGVGEQFF. The chain uses TRBV12-3 or TRBV12-4 and TRBJ2-1; 14 bases line up with TRBD2. This CDR3 spans 16 amino acids. Germline trimming cut 1 base from V and 9 bases from J; bases unmatched to any gene: 5.

The CDR3, as DNA: TGTGCCAGCAGCTTCCCGTCGACGGGTAGTAGCAACTATGGCTACACCTTC. This sequence encodes CASSFPSTGSSNYGYTF. This chain joins TRBV7-9 and TRBJ1-2; D is undetermined. Germline V gene sequence: CDR1 SEHNR, CDR2 FQNEAQ (reference sequence). Trimming took 3 bases from V and 2 from J, leaving 19 bases between them. This CDR3 is 17 amino acids long.

On this clonotype itself: This could be a read error, since a much larger clone is one nucleotide away. The chain links TRBV12-3 or TRBV12-4 to TRBJ1-1, with 9 nucleotides matching TRBD1. The CDR3 consists of 13 residues. Germline trimming cut 6 bases from V and 2 bases from J; bases unmatched to any gene: 1. The CDR3 sequence is CASRGQGNTEAFF. The CDR3 nucleotides read TGTGCCAGCAGGGGACAGGGCAACACTGAAGCTTTCTTT.

The chain recombines TRBV6-2 or TRBV6-3 with TRBJ2-5; 11 bases map to TRBD2. V lost 8 bases to trimming and J lost 3 bases; unmatched junction nucleotides: 8. Germline assignment: CDR1 MNHEY and CDR2 SVGEGT. The CDR3 has 15 residues. CDR3 in DNA: TGTGCCAGCTCCGGGCCGGGACTAGCGGAAGAGACCCAGTACTTC. This codes for CASSGPGLAEETQYF.

The chain uses TRBV7-9 and TRBJ2-7; D unresolved. The CDR3 extends over 19 amino acids. Trimming shortened V by 1 base and J by 2 bases, and 24 bases separated the two germline ends. CDR1 is SEHNR, CDR2 FQNEAQ, per germline (reference sequence). This chain's CDR3 is CASSLVGGTAPRAAYEQYF. The CDR3 region has the DNA TGTGCCAGCAGCTTAGTTGGTGGAACGGCCCCTAGGGCCGCCTACGAGCAGTACTTC.

V is TRBV2 and J is TRBJ2-7; possibly TRBD2 for D (6 bases). Germline V gene data show CDR1 as SNHLY and CDR2 as FYNNEI. Trimming took off 2 bases at V and 11 bases at J, with 16 bases between the two ends. This CDR3 is 13 amino acids long. The CDR3 bases are TGTGCCAGCAGTGAAACCGGGACTTCAAATGAGTACTTC. Its protein product is CASSETGTSNEYF. Combining the CDR3 with reference TRBV2 and TRBJ2-7 gives the whole variable domain EPEVTQTPSHQVTQMGQEVILRCVPISNHLYFYWYRQILGQKVEFLVSFYNNEISEKSEIFDDQFSVERPDGSNFTLKIRSTKLEDSAMYFCASSETGTSNEYFGPGTRLTVT.

This clonotype was picked up a small number of times. The chain couples TRBV10-3 to TRBJ2-7; D is undetermined. The CDR3 loop spans 13 amino acids. V was pared by 2 bases and J by 2 bases, with 7 bases between. CDR1 is ENHRY and CDR2 is SYGVKD in the germline V gene. CDR3 region: CAISERSTYEQYF. CDR3 coding DNA: TGTGCCATCAGTGAGCGCAGCACCTACGAGCAGTACTTC.